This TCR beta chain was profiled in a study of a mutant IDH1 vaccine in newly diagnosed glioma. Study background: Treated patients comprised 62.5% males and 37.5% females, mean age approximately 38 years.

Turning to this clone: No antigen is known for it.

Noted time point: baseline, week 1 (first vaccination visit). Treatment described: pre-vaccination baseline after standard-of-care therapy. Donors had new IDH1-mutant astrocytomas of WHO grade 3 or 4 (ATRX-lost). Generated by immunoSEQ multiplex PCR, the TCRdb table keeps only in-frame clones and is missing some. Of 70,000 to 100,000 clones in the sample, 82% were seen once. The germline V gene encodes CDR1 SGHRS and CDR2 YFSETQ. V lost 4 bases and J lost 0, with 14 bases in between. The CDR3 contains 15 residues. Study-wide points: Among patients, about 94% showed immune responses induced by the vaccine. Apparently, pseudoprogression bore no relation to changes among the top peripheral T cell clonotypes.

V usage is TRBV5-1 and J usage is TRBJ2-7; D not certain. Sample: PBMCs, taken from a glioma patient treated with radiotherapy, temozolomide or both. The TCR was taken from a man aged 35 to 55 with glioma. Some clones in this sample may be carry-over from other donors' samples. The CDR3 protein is CASSRQAASSYEQYF. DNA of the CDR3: TGCGCCAGCAGCCGACAAGCCGCCTCCTCCTACGAGCAGTACTTC.